There are a few counts of the clone carrying this T cell receptor (beta chain). Unique molecular identifiers were used to barcode this TCRbeta library. TCRdb recomputed calls from the PCR reads with MiXCR, one row per CDR3 protein. The sample carries approximately 350,000 distinct CDR3 sequences, roughly 13% recorded once. These data originate in a study of T-cell reconstitution after alpha-beta-depleted transplantation in children. The CDR3 sequence is 14 residues long. Losses at the gene ends were 4 bases for V and 0 bases for J; bases not matched to a gene: 2. Germline V gives CDR1 MNHNS, CDR2 SASEGT.

The V call is TRBV6-1, the J call TRBJ1-1, with TRBD1 matching over 7 bases. Material: PBMCs, obtained from the stem cell graft. The clonotype was recovered from a human donor who donated a stem cell graft to a child with Fanconi anemia. The CDR3 nucleotides read TGTGCCAGCAGTGTCGGACAGGTGAACACTGAAGCTTTCTTT. Translated: CASSVGQVNTEAFF.